The 21 T cell receptor beta chains given below trace back to one sample, sequenced in a study of blood T cell repertoires in COVID-19. Clones were read by immunoSEQ multiplex PCR, and TCRdb kept only the in-frame ones, dropping some. In the table there are about 480,000 clones, around 90% of which are singletons. The sequencing sample was made of PBMCs or T cells enriched from blood (not recorded which). The receptor source for this set is a woman between 18 and 29 years old with acute COVID-19.

The CDR3 coding sequence is TGCGCCAGCAGCCAAGATCCCCCGGGACAGGGTAGAGGGTCGGCGCAGTACTTC. Translated: CASSQDPPGQGRGSAQYF. The chain employs TRBV4-1 and TRBJ2-7; TRBD1 agrees at 9 bases. The CDR3 loop spans 18 amino acids. Trimming removed 0 bases from V and 9 bases from J; junction bases left unmatched: 18. From germline, CDR1 is MGHRA and CDR2 YSYEKL.

J is TRBJ2-7 and V is TRBV19; TRBD1 agrees at 7 bases. The CDR3 runs 13 residues. The junction had 3 bases not matched to a gene; V was cut back by 5 bases and J by 2 bases. The germline V gene has CDR1 LNHDA and CDR2 SQIVND (reference sequence). CDR3: CASSLGQPYEQYF. The CDR3 nucleotides read TGTGCCAGTAGTTTGGGACAGCCCTACGAGCAGTACTTC.

This chain links TRBV11-2 with TRBJ2-1; TRBD2 agrees at 9 bases. There are 17 residues in the CDR3. The germline CDR1 and CDR2 sequences are SGHAT and FQNNGV. V lost 1 base, J lost 3 bases, and 7 bases stayed unmatched. CDR3 sequence reads: CASSLAGSGGLYNEQFF. CDR3 DNA sequence: TGTGCCAGCAGCTTAGCAGGTAGCGGGGGTCTCTACAATGAGCAGTTCTTC.

This chain connects TRBV6-5 to TRBJ1-2; 9 bases agree with TRBD1. V lost 6 bases, J lost 6 bases, and 5 bases stayed unmatched. CDR3 length: 13 amino acids. CDR1 is MNHEY, CDR2 SVGAGI, per germline. The CDR3, as DNA: TGTGCCAGCAGCCGGGACAGGGAAGATGGCTACACCTTC. Amino acids: CASSRDREDGYTF.

The rearrangement uses TRBV14 and TRBJ2-1, with TRBD1 matching 8 bases. The CDR3 covers 14 residues. The V and J ends lost 1 base and 8 bases, in that order; junction bases with no gene match: 4. The germline CDR1 and CDR2 sequences are SGHDN and FVKESK. The CDR3 sequence is CASSQAPGGHEQFF. The DNA of the CDR3 is TGTGCCAGCAGCCAAGCACCAGGGGGCCATGAGCAGTTCTTC. The complete variable domain, with remaining parts taken from reference TRBV14 and TRBJ2-1, reads EAGVTQFPSHSVIEKGQTVTLRCDPISGHDNLYWYRRVMGKEIKFLLHFVKESKQDESGMPNNRFLAERTGGTYSTLKVQPAELEDSGVYFCASSQAPGGHEQFFGPGTRLTVL.

The rearrangement joins TRBV28 to TRBJ2-3; D call uncertain. The germline V gene encodes CDR1 MDHEN and CDR2 SYDVKM. The CDR3 covers 11 residues. V dropped 2 bases and J dropped 7 bases, with 4 bases sitting between them. CDR3 in amino acids: CASSLTNTQYF. As DNA, the CDR3 is TGTGCCAGCAGTTTAACTAATACGCAGTATTTT.

The V gene is TRBV4-3, the J gene TRBJ2-5; the D gene is possibly TRBD2 (6 bases). With 0 bases removed from V and 4 bases from J, the gap between germline ends came to 18 bases. Germline V gene sequence: CDR1 LGHNA, CDR2 YSLEER. This CDR3 has 17 residues. The CDR3 sequence is CASSQDRAGWGGETQYF. CDR3 nucleotides: TGCGCCAGCAGCCAAGATAGGGCGGGGTGGGGCGGAGAGACCCAGTACTTC.

V usage is TRBV10-3 and J usage is TRBJ2-1; the D gene is possibly TRBD1 (6 bases). The germline gives CDR1 ENHRY, CDR2 SYGVKD. V was clipped by 6 bases and J by 4 bases, with 10 bases between them. This CDR3 has 13 amino acids. The CDR3 DNA is TGTGCCATCAGCATAACAGGGTACAATGAGCAGTTCTTC. Translation gives CAISITGYNEQFF.

This clone has just one count. The chain recombines TRBV28 with TRBJ1-5, with D unresolved. The germline V gene has CDR1 MDHEN and CDR2 SYDVKM. V was pared by 3 bases and J by 3 bases, with 3 bases between. The CDR3 is made up of 12 amino acids. The CDR3 protein is CASSLANQPQHF. The CDR3 nucleotides are TGTGCCAGCAGTTTGGCCAATCAGCCCCAGCATTTT.

The chain couples TRBV24-1 to TRBJ2-2, with TRBD1 matching over 8 bases. V trimming: 4 bases; J trimming: 6 bases; junction bases outside the gene matches: 6. The germline V gene encodes CDR1 KGHDR and CDR2 SFDVKD. CDR3 size: 15 residues. The CDR3 nucleotides read TGTGCCACCAGTGAGGAGGGACAGGTAGCCGGGGAGCTGTTTTTT. Protein: CATSEEGQVAGELFF.

The rearrangement uses TRBV5-6 and TRBJ1-6, with D uncertain. There are 17 residues in the CDR3. Between the trimmed V and J ends, which lost 2 bases and 2 bases, there was a span of 14 bases. Germline V gene data show CDR1 as SGHDT and CDR2 as YYEEEE. This CDR3 is CASSFSSGLTYNSPLHF. CDR3 sequence (DNA): TGTGCCAGCAGCTTTTCGTCGGGTTTGACCTATAATTCACCCCTCCACTTT.

The chain has TRBV15 and TRBJ2-5, with 11 bases identical to TRBD1. Germline V gives CDR1 LNHNV, CDR2 YYDKDF (reference sequence). The trim removed 5 bases at V and 1 base at J, leaving 6 bases unmatched. This CDR3 has 16 residues. CDR3 residues: CATSAGTGGGQETQYF. The CDR3 DNA is TGTGCCACCAGCGCTGGGACAGGGGGGGGCCAAGAGACCCAGTACTTC.

This clone has a single count. The chain has TRBV19 and TRBJ2-7; 9 nucleotides agree with TRBD2. The V and J ends lost 1 base and 5 bases, in that order; junction bases with no gene match: 6. The germline V gene encodes CDR1 LNHDA and CDR2 SQIVND (reference sequence). This CDR3 has 15 amino acids. The DNA for the CDR3 is TGTGCCAGTAGTATAGTGGGTAGCGGGAGCCACGAGCAGTACTTC. Protein sequence: CASSIVGSGSHEQYF.

DNA for the CDR3: TGTGCCAGCAGCTTAGGGGGGGTAGCGGGACAGCCCCAGCATTTT. Amino acid sequence: CASSLGGVAGQPQHF. V and J are TRBV11-2 and TRBJ1-5; the D gene is possibly TRBD1 (5 bases). The V end was cut by 1 base, the J end by 7 bases, with 14 bases between. In germline, CDR1 is SGHAT, CDR2 FQNNGV. This CDR3 contains 15 residues.

V gene TRBV27 combines with J gene TRBJ2-7; the D gene is possibly TRBD1 (6 bases). The V gene lost 3 bases and the J gene lost 0 bases, with 9 bases spanning the gap. Germline V lookup: CDR1 MNHEY, CDR2 SMNVEV (reference sequence). This CDR3 contains 14 residues. This CDR3 is CASSFQGISYEQYF. The DNA for the CDR3 is TGTGCCAGCAGTTTCCAGGGGATCTCCTACGAGCAGTACTTC.

CDR3 sequence reads: CACNMNTEAFF. For the CDR3, the DNA is TGTGCCTGTAACATGAACACTGAAGCTTTCTTT. The chain uses TRBV30 and TRBJ1-1, with D unclear. V was clipped by 6 bases and J by 0 bases, with 5 bases between them. Germline loops: CDR1 GTSNPN, CDR2 SVGIG (reference sequence). The CDR3 runs 11 residues.

The CDR3 loop reads CASSLVPASVGNEQFF. In nucleotides, the CDR3 is TGTGCCAGCAGCTTAGTCCCGGCTAGCGTCGGCAATGAGCAGTTCTTC. This chain joins TRBV7-9 and TRBJ2-1, with a weak D call TRBD2 (6 bases). The V gene's germline CDR1 is SEHNR and CDR2 FQNEAQ (reference sequence). This CDR3 is 16 amino acids long. With 1 base removed from V and 6 bases from J, the gap between germline ends came to 16 bases. Supplemented by reference TRBV7-9 and TRBJ2-1, the full variable domain reads DTGVSQNPRHKITKRGQNVTFRCDPISEHNRLYWYRQTLGQGPEFLTYFQNEAQLEKSRLLSDRFSAERPKGSFSTLEIQRTEQGDSAMYLCASSLVPASVGNEQFFGPGTRLTVL.

This chain uses TRBV5-4 with TRBJ2-1; 9 bases are shared with TRBD2. Germline values: CDR1 SGHNT, CDR2 YYREEE (reference sequence). J lost 7 bases, V lost 2 bases, and 10 bases had no gene match. CDR3 length: 16 residues. The CDR3 DNA reads TGTGCCAGCAGCTTTGGGTCTAGCGGGGTGGTAAATGAGCAGTTCTTC. The encoded protein is CASSFGSSGVVNEQFF.

This chain uses TRBV19 with TRBJ2-1; 9 bases agree with TRBD2. The V gene end was trimmed by 5 bases and the J gene end by 5 bases; junction bases not matched to a gene: 4. Germline V lookup: CDR1 LNHDA, CDR2 SQIVND (reference sequence). There are 14 residues in the CDR3. CDR3: CASSASGNDNEQFF. In DNA, the CDR3 is TGTGCCAGTAGTGCTAGCGGGAACGACAATGAGCAGTTCTTC.

CDR3 in amino acids: CASSLSGGSNHGYTF. For the CDR3, the DNA is TGTGCCAGCAGTTTAAGTGGGGGCAGTAATCATGGCTACACCTTC. The chain employs TRBV28 and TRBJ1-2; D may be TRBD1 (6 bases). Germline-derived CDR1 and CDR2 are MDHEN and SYDVKM. The V gene lost 2 bases and the J gene lost 6 bases, with 16 bases spanning the gap. This CDR3 contains 15 residues.

The chain recombines TRBV2 with TRBJ1-6; TRBD1 is a possible D gene (5 bases). There are 13 residues in the CDR3. Trimming shortened V by 4 bases and J by 5 bases, and 6 bases separated the two germline ends. CDR1 is SNHLY and CDR2 is FYNNEI in the germline V gene. In DNA form, the CDR3 reads TGTGCCAGCAGTGGACAGCATAATTCACCCCTCCACTTT. Its translation is CASSGQHNSPLHF.